This T cell receptor (beta chain) was sequenced in a study of shared clonotypes between healthy human individuals. Notes on the study in general: Shared across several donors were 5% to 6% of the naive CD4 clonotypes. Lower generation probabilities were found for non-shared clonotypes than for those shared by all four donors.

Clones were sequenced by immunoSEQ multiplex PCR, and TCRdb holds only the in-frame ones, with some missing. The sample gives millions of clones, roughly 94% of which show up once; around 0.13% is in the top ten. Per the germline V gene, CDR1 is MDHEN and CDR2 is SYDVKM. The ends were cut back, 8 bases at V and 0 bases at J, with 14 bases in the middle. CDR3 length: 15 amino acids. Points on this clone: Its antigen is as yet unknown.

Within Nashville, Tennessee resided all donors, each a Caucasian adult. CD4+ cells yielded CD45RA+ naive and CD45RA-negative memory subsets. The sequenced material came from naive CD4+ T cells sorted from blood. Subset: CD45RA+ positively selected. This sequence was found in a man aged 18 to 29 in good health. The chain is built from TRBV28 and TRBJ2-1; a weak D match, TRBD1 (6 bases). The CDR3 region is CASDPRGGSYNEQFF. Written as DNA, the CDR3 is TGTGCCAGCGACCCTCGAGGGGGCTCCTACAATGAGCAGTTCTTC.